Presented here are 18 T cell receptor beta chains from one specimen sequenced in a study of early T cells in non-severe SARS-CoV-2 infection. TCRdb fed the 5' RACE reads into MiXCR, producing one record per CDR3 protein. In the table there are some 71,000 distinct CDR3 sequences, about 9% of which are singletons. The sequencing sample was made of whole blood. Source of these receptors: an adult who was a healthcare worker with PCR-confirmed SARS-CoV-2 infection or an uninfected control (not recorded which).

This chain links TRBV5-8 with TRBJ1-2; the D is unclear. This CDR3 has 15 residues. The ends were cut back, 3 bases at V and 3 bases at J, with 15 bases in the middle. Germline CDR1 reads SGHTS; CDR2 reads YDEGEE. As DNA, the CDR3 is TGTGCCAGCAGCTCTGTCGTCCCCCCCGACTATGGCTACACCTTC. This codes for CASSSVVPPDYGYTF.

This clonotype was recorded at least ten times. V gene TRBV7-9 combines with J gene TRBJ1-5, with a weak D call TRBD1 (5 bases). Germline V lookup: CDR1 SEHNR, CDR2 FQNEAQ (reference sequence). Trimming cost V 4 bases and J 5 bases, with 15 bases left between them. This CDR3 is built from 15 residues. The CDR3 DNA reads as TGTGCCAGCAGCTCTGGCATGAGGGGCGATCAGCCCCAGCATTTT. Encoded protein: CASSSGMRGDQPQHF.

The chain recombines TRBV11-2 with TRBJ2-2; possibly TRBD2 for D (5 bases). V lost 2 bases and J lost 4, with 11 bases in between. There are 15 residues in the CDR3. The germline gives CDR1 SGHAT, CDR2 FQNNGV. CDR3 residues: CASSLFGGGTGELFF. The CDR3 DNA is TGTGCCAGCAGCTTATTCGGAGGAGGCACCGGGGAGCTGTTTTTT.

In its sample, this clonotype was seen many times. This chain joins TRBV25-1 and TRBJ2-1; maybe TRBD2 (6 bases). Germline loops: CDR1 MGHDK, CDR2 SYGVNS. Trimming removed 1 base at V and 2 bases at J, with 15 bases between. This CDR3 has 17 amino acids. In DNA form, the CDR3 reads TGTGCCAGCAGTGAATTTCGGGGGAGCGTGCCCTACAATGAGCAGTTCTTC. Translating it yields CASSEFRGSVPYNEQFF.

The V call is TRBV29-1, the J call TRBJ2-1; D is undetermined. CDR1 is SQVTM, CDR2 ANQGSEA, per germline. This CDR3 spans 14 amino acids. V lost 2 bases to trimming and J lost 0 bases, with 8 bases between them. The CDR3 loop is CSVEKLYSYNEQFF. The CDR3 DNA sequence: TGCAGCGTTGAAAAGCTTTACTCCTACAATGAGCAGTTCTTC.

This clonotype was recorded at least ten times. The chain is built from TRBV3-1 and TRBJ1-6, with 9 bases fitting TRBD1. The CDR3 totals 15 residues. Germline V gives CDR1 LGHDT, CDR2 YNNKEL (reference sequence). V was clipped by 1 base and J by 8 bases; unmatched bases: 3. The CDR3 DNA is TGTGCCAGCAGCCAAGTCCGGACAGGGGATTCACCCCTCCACTTT. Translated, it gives CASSQVRTGDSPLHF. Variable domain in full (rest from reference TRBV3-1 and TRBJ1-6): DTAVSQTPKYLVTQMGNDKSIKCEQNLGHDTMYWYKQDSKKFLKIMFSYNNKELIINETVPNRFSPKSPDKAHLNLHINSLELGDSAVYFCASSQVRTGDSPLHFGNGTRLTVT.

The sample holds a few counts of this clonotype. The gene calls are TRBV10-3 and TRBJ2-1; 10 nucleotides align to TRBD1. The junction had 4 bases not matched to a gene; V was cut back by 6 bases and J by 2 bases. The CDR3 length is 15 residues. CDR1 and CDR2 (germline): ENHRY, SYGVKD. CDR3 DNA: TGTGCCATCAGCGAGGGGACAGGGGCCTACAATGAGCAGTTCTTC. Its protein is CAISEGTGAYNEQFF.

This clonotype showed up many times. In DNA form, the CDR3 reads TGTGCCACCAGGCGGGACAGGGGTTTGGATTCACCCCTCCACTTT. Protein sequence: CATRRDRGLDSPLHF. The chain combines TRBV15 with TRBJ1-6, with 10 bases lining up with TRBD1. The CDR3 is 15 amino acids. Germline lookup yields CDR1 LNHNV and CDR2 YYDKDF (reference sequence). V trimming: 6 bases; J trimming: 8 bases; junction bases outside the gene matches: 7.

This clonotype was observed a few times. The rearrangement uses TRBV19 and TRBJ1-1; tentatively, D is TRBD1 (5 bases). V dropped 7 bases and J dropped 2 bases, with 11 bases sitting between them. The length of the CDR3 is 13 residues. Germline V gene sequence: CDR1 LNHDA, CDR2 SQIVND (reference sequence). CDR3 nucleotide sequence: TGTGCCAGTATCGGGGACGTAAACACTGAAGCTTTCTTT. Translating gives CASIGDVNTEAFF.

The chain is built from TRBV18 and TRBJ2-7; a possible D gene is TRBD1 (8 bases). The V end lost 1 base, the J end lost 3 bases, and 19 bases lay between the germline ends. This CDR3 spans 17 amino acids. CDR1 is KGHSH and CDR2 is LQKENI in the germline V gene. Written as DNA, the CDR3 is TGTGCCAGCTCACCACTCCTAGGACAGGGAGGGAACTACGAGCAGTACTTC. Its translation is CASSPLLGQGGNYEQYF. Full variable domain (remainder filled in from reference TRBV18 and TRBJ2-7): NAGVMQNPRHLVRRRGQEARLRCSPMKGHSHVYWYRQLPEEGLKFMVYLQKENIIDESGMPKERFSAEFPKEGPSILRIQQVVRGDSAAYFCASSPLLGQGGNYEQYFGPGTRLTVT.

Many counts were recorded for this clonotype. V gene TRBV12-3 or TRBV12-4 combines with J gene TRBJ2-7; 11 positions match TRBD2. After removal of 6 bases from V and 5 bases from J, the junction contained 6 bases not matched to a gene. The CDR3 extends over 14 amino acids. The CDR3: CASSTSGGRDEQYF. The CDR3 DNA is TGTGCCAGCAGCACTAGCGGGGGAAGGGACGAGCAGTACTTC.

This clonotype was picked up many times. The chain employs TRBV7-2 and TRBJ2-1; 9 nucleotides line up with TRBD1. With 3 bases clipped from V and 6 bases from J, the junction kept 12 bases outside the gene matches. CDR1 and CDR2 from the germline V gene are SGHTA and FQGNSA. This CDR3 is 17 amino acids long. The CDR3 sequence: CASSFYVPGQGGNEQFF. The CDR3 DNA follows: TGTGCCAGCAGCTTCTACGTCCCGGGACAGGGTGGCAATGAGCAGTTCTTC.

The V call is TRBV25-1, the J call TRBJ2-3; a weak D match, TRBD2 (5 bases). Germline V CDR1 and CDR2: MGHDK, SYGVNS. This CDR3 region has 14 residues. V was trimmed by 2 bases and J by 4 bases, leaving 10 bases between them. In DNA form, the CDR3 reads TGTGCCAGCAGTGAAACCTTGGAGGCAGATACGCAGTATTTT. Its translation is CASSETLEADTQYF. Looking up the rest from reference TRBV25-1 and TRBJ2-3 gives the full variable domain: EADIYQTPRYLVIGTGKKITLECSQTMGHDKMYWYQQDPGMELHLIHYSYGVNSTEKGDLSSESTVSRIRTEHFPLTLESARPSHTSQYLCASSETLEADTQYFGPGTRLTVL.

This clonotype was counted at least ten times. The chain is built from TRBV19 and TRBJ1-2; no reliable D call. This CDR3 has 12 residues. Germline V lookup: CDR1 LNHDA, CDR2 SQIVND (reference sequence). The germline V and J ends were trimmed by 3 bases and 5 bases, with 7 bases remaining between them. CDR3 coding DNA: TGTGCCAGTAGTATTGGGGAATATGGCTACACCTTC. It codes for CASSIGEYGYTF.

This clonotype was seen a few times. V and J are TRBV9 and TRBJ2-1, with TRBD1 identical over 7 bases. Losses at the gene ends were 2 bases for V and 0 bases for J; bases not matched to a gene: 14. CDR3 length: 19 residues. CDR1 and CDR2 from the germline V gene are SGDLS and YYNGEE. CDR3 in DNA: TGTGCCAGCAGCGTGCTCCGGGACAGTTACCTCAGCTCCTACAATGAGCAGTTCTTC. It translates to CASSVLRDSYLSSYNEQFF.

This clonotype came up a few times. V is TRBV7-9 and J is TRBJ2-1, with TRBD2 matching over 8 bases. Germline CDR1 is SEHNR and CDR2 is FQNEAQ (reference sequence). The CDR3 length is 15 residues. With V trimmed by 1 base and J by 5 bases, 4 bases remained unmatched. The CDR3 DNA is TGTGCCAGCAGCTTAGATCTAGCGGGTAACAATGAGCAGTTCTTC. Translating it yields CASSLDLAGNNEQFF.

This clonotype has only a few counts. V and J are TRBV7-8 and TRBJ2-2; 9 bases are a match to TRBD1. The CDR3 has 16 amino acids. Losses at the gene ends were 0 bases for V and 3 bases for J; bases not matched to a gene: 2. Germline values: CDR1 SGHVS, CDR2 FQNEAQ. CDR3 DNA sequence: TGTGCCAGCAGCTTAGCACAGGGGGCGGACACCGGGGAGCTGTTTTTT. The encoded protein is CASSLAQGADTGELFF.

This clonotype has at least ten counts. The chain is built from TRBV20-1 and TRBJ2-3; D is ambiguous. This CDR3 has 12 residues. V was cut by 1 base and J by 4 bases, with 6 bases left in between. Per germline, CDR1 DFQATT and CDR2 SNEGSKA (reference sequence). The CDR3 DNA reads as TGCAGTGCTAGAGCTAGGGCAGATACGCAGTATTTT. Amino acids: CSARARADTQYF.